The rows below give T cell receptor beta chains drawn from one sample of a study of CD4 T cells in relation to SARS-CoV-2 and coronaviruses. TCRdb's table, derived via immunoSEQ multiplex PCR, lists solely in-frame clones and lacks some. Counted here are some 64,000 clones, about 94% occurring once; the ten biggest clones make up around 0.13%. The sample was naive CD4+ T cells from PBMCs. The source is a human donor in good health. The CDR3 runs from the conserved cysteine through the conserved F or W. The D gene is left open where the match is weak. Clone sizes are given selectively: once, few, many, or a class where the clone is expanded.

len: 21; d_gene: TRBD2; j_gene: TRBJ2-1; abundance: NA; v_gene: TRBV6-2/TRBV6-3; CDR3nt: TGTGCCAGCACCCCGGCTAGCGGGAGGAGAGGATCCCCCTTAAGATACAATGAGCAGTTCTTC; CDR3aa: CASTPASGRRGSPLRYNEQFF
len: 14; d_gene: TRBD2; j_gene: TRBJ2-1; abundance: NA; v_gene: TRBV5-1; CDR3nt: TGCGCCACTGGGAGCGGGGATAGCGGGAATGAGCAGTTCTTC; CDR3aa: CATGSGDSGNEQFF
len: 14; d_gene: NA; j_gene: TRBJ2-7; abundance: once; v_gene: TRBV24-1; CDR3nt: TGTGCCACCAGTGACCCGGAAGCCTCCTACGAGCAGTACTTC; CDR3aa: CATSDPEASYEQYF
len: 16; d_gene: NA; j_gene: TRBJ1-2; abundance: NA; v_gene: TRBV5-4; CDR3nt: TGTGCCAGCAGCCCACCCACCCACCAAGGAGTGGGAGGCTACACCTTC; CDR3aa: CASSPPTHQGVGGYTF
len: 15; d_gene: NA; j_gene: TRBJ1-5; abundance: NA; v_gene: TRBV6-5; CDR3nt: TGTGCCAGCAGTTACTCAGGTCATAGCAATCAGCCCCAGCATTTT; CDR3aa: CASSYSGHSNQPQHF
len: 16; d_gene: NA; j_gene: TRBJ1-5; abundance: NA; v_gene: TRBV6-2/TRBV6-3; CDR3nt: TGTGCCAGCAGCGGACGGATGATGATTAGCAATCAGCCCCAGCATTTT; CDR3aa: CASSGRMMISNQPQHF
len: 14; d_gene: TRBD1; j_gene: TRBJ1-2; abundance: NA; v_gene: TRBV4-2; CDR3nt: TGTGCCAGCAGCCAAGGGGACAGTAACTATGGCTACACCTTC; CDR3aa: CASSQGDSNYGYTF
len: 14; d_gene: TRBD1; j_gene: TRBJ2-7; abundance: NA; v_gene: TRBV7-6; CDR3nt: TGTGCCAGCAGCTTAGGGACAGGAGCCTACGAGCAGTACTTC; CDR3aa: CASSLGTGAYEQYF
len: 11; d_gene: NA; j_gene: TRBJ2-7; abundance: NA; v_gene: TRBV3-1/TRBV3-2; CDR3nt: TGTGCCAGCAGTCAGGGCTACGAGCAGTACTTC; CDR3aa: CASSQGYEQYF
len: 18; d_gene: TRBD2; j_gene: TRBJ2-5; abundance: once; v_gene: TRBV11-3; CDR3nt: TGTGCCAGCAGCTTAAACGGACTAGCGGGGGGAGCCCAAGAGACCCAGTACTTC; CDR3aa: CASSLNGLAGGAQETQYF
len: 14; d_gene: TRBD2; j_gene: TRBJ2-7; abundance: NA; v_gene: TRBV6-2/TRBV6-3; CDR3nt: TGTGCCAGCAGCTTCTTGGGACTAGACTACGAGCAGTACTTC; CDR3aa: CASSFLGLDYEQYF
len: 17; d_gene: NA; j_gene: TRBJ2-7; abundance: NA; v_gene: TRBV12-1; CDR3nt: TGTGCCAGCAGCTTTCGGACTTTCAAGACTAGCTCCTACGAGCAGTACTTC; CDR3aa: CASSFRTFKTSSYEQYF
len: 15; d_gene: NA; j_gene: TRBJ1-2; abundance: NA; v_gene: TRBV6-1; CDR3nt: TGTGCCAGCAGTGAAGCGTACAGGGCACTCTATGGCTACACCTTC; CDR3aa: CASSEAYRALYGYTF
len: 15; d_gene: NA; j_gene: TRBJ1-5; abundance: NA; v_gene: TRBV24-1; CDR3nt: TGTGCCACCTCTGGTAGGGCAGGGGGCAATCAGCCCCAGCATTTT; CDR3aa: CATSGRAGGNQPQHF
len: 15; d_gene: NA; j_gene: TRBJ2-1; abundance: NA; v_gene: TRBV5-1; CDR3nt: TGCGCCAGCAGCTTGGCCGGGAGCTCCTACAATGAGCAGTTCTTC; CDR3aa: CASSLAGSSYNEQFF
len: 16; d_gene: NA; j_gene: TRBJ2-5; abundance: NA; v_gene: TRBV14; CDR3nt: TGTGCCAGCAGCCGTCCTCCCGGGACGCACCAAGAGACCCAGTACTTC; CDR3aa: CASSRPPGTHQETQYF
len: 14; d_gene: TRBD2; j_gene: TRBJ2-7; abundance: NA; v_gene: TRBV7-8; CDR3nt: TGTGCCAGCAGCTTGGGACTAGCGGACTACGAGCAGTACTTC; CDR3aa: CASSLGLADYEQYF
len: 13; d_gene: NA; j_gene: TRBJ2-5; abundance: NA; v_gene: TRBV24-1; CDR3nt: TGTGCCACCAGTGAGGGGGGTCGGGAGACCCAGTACTTC; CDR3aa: CATSEGGRETQYF
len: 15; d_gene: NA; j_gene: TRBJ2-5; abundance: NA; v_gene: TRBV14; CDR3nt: TGTGCCAGCAGCCAAGGCGGTAGGGCGCAAGAGACCCAGTACTTC; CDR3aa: CASSQGGRAQETQYF
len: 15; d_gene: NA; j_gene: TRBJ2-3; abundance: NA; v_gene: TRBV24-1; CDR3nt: TGTGCCACCAGATTGGGGGGGGCGCTTGAAGATACGCAGTATTTT; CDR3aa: CATRLGGALEDTQYF
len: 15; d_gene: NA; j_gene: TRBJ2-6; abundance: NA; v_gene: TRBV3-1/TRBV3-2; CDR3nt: TGTGCCAGCAGTAAAAGTTACTTTGGGGCCAACGTCCTGACTTTC; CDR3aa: CASSKSYFGANVLTF
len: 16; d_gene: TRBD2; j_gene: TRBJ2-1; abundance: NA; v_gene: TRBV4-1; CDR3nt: TGCGCCAGCAGCCAAGATCCTAGCGGGAGTCTGGATGAGCAGTTCTTC; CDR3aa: CASSQDPSGSLDEQFF
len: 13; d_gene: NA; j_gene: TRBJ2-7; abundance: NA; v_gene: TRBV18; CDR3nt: TGTGCCAGCTCACCACCCAACCTTTACGAGCAGTACTTC; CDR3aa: CASSPPNLYEQYF
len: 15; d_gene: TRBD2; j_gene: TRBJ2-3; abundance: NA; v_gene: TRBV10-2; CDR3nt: TGCGCCAGCTCTAGCGGGAGGTTCGGGTCAGATACGCAGTATTTT; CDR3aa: CASSSGRFGSDTQYF
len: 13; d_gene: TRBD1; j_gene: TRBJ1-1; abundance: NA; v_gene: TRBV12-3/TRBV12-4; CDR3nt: TGTGCCAGCAGGGCTGACAGGGTCGCTGAAGCTTTCTTT; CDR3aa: CASRADRVAEAFF
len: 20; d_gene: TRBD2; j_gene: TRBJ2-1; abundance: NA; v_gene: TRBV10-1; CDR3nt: TGCGCCAGCAGTCGATACGCCCTGGGACTAGCGGGAACCGGTCAGAATGAGCAGTTCTTC; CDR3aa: CASSRYALGLAGTGQNEQFF
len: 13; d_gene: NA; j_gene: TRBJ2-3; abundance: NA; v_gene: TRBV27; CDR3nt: TGTGCCAGCAGTTCGAGAAACACAGATACGCAGTATTTT; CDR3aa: CASSSRNTDTQYF
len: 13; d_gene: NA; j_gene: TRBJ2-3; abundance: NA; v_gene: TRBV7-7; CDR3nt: TGTGCCAGCAGCTTAGAGGTCCAGGGTACGCAGTATTTT; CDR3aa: CASSLEVQGTQYF
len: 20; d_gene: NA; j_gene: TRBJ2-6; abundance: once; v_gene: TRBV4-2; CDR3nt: TGTGCCAGCAGCCAAGATTACGGGGGCGGGGTCGACTCTGGGGCCAACGTCCTGACTTTC; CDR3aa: CASSQDYGGGVDSGANVLTF
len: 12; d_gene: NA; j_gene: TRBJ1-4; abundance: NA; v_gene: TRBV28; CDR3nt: TGTGCCAGCAGTTTATCTCAGGGAAAACTGTTTTTT; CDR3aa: CASSLSQGKLFF
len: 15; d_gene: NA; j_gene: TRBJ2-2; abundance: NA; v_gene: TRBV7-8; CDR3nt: TGTGCCAGCAGCTTAGCGGGAGGCCACACCGGGGAGCTGTTTTTT; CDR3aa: CASSLAGGHTGELFF
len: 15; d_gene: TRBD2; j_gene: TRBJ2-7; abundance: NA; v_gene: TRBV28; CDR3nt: TGTGCCAGCAGGGTCGGCGGGGGGGACCCCTACGAGCAGTACTTC; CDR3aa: CASRVGGGDPYEQYF
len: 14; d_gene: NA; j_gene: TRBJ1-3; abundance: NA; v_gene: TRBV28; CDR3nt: TGTGCCAGCAGCCCTGGGGGGACGAGAAACACCATATATTTT; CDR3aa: CASSPGGTRNTIYF
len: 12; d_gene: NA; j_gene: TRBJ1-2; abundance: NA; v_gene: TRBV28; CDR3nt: TGTGCCAGCAGGACAGCCATATATGGCTACACCTTC; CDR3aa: CASRTAIYGYTF
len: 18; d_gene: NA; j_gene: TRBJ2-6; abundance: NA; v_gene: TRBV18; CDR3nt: TGTGCCAGCTCACCCCTCGAAGAGTTTTCAGGTGGGGCCAACGTCCTGACTTTC; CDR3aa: CASSPLEEFSGGANVLTF
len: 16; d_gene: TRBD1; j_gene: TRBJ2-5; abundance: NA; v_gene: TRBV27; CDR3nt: TGTGCCAGCAGTCCCCGGCAGGGGGCGAGGAGGGAGACCCAGTACTTC; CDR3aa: CASSPRQGARRETQYF
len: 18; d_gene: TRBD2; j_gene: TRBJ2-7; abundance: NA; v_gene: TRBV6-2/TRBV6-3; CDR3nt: TGTGCCAGCAGTTACGGGGTGAGGTGGCGGGAGGCCCGATACGAGCAGTACTTC; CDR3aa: CASSYGVRWREARYEQYF
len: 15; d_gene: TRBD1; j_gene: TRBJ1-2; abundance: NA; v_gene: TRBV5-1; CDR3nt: TGCGCCAGCAGCCCCGGACAGGGGGGACGATCGGGCTACACCTTC; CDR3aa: CASSPGQGGRSGYTF
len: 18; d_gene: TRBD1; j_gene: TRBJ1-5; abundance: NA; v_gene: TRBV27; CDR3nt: TGTGCCAGCAGTCACCGCCCGGCCGGACAGGTCAACAATCAGCCCCAGCATTTT; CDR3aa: CASSHRPAGQVNNQPQHF
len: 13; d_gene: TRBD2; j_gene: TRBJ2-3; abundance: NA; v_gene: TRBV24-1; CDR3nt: TGTGCCACCTCCGGGACTACCACAGATACGCAGTATTTT; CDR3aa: CATSGTTTDTQYF
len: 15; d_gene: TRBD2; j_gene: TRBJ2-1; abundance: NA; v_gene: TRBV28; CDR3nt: TGTGCCAGCAGTAACAGCGGGAGGGCCCGGGGTGAGCAGTTCTTC; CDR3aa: CASSNSGRARGEQFF
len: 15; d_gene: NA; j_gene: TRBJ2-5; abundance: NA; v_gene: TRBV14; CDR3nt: TGTGCCAGCAGCCAAGATTGGACAAGGCAAGAGACCCAGTACTTC; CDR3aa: CASSQDWTRQETQYF
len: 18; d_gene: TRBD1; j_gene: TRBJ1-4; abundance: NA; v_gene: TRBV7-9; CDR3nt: TGTGCCAGCAGCCCGGGACAGGGCTTTGGAGCGACTAATGAAAAACTGTTTTTT; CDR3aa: CASSPGQGFGATNEKLFF
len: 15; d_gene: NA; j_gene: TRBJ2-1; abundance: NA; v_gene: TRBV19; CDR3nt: TGTGCCACCTACGACGGGAGTGTCGGATTACATGAGCAGTTCTTC; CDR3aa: CATYDGSVGLHEQFF
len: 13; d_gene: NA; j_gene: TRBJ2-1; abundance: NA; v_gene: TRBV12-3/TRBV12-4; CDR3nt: TGTGCCAGCAGTTTAACCGCCCAGAATGAGCAGTTCTTC; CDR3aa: CASSLTAQNEQFF
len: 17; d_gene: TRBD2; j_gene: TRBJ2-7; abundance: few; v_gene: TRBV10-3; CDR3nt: TGTGCCATCAGTGACCGGATAGCGGGGTTTAGCTCCTACGAGCAGTACTTC; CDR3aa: CAISDRIAGFSSYEQYF
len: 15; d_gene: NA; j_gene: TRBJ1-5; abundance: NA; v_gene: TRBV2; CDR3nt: TGTGCCAGTGTTCTGGACCGCCCACTCAATCAGCCCCAGCATTTT; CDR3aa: CASVLDRPLNQPQHF
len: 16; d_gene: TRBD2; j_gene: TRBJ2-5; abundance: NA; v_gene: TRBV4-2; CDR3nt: TGTGCCAGCAGCCAAGATACTAGCGGGAGATACGAGACCCAGTACTTC; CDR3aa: CASSQDTSGRYETQYF
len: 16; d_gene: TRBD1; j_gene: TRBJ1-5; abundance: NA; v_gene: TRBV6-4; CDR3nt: TGTGCCAGCAGTGACTCGAGGGGCAGGGGGAATCAGCCCCAGCATTTT; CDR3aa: CASSDSRGRGNQPQHF
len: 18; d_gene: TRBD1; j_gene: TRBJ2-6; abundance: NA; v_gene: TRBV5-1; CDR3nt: TGCGCCAGCAGCTTGCGGTTACAGGGGAGCTCTGGGGCCAACGTCCTGACTTTC; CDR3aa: CASSLRLQGSSGANVLTF
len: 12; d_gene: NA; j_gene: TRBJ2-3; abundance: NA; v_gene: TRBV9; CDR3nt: TGTGCCAGCAGCCCCGAATTAGATACGCAGTATTTT; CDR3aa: CASSPELDTQYF
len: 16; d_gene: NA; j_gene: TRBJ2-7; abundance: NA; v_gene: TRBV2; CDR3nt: TGTGCCAGCAGTGCTCTCTGGGACTCCGGAATCTACGAGCAGTACTTC; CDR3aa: CASSALWDSGIYEQYF
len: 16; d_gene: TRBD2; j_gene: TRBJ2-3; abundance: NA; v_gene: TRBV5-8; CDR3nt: TGTGCCAGCAGCACCGGGACTAGCACTAGCACAGATACGCAGTATTTT; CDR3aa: CASSTGTSTSTDTQYF
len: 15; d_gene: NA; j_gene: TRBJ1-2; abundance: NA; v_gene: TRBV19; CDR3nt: TGTGCCAGTAGTATAGATCGGCGGACAAACTATGGCTACACCTTC; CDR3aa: CASSIDRRTNYGYTF